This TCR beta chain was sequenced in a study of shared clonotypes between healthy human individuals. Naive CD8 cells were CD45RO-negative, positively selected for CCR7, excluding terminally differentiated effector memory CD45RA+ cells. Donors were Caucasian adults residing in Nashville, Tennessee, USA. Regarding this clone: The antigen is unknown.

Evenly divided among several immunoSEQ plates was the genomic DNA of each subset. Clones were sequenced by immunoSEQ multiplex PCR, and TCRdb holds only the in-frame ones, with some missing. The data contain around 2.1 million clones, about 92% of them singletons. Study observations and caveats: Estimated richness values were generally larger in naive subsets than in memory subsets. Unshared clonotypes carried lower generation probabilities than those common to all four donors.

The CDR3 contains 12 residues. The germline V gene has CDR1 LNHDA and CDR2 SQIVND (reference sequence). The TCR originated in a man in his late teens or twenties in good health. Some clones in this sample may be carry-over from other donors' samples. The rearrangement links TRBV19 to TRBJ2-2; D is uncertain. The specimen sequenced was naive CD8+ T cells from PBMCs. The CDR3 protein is CGRPANTGELFF. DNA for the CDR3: TGTGGCCGGCCTGCCAACACCGGGGAGCTGTTTTTT. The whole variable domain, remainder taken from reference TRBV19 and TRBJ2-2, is DGGITQSPKYLFRKEGQNVTLSCEQNLNHDAMYWYRQDPGQGLRLIYYSQIVNDFQKGDIAEGYSVSREKKESFPLTVTSAQKNPTAFYLCGRPANTGELFFGEGSRLTVL.